One and the same sample provided the 25 T cell receptor beta chains below, sequenced in a study of CD8+CD57+ T cells in acquired aplastic anemia. CD8+CD57+ cell expansion, shown by flow cytometry, had occurred in the patients selected for sequencing. CDR3 and TCR beta VDJ profiling relied on a genomic DNA template. Each CDR3 protein is one row after TCRdb ran MiXCR on the reads. The table shows 89,000 or so distinct CDR3 sequences, with 55% to 70% occurring only once. Sequencing was carried out using sorted CD4+, CD8+, or CD8+CD57+ T cells (not recorded which) from PBMCs. The receptor set was obtained from a human donor with aplastic anemia.

This clonotype was detected once. The chain couples TRBV12-3 or TRBV12-4 to TRBJ1-6, with TRBD1 matching over 9 bases. The CDR3 covers 14 residues. V lost 6 bases to trimming and J lost 7 bases; unmatched junction nucleotides: 4. The CDR3 nucleotides read TGTGCCAGCAGCCGGGACAGGGTGAATTCACCCCTCCACTTT. Translated: CASSRDRVNSPLHF.

The chain recombines TRBV20-1 with TRBJ1-6; 8 bases fit TRBD1. The germline V gene has CDR1 DFQATT and CDR2 SNEGSKA (reference sequence). The CDR3 loop spans 14 amino acids. With V trimmed by 7 bases and J by 7 bases, 9 bases remained unmatched. The CDR3 loop reads CSVTGGGWNSPLHF. CDR3 in DNA: TGCAGTGTAACAGGGGGTGGGTGGAATTCACCCCTCCACTTT.

The V call is TRBV29-1, the J call TRBJ1-1; D is uncertain. CDR1 is SQVTM and CDR2 is ANQGSEA in the germline V gene. Trimming removed 1 base from V and 0 bases from J, with 12 bases in between. The CDR3 has 15 amino acids. The CDR3 DNA reads as TGCAGCGTTGAAGGCGCAGGTATTATGAACACTGAAGCTTTCTTT. Translating it yields CSVEGAGIMNTEAFF.

The chain joins TRBV7-6 to TRBJ1-1, with a possible D match to TRBD1 (6 bases). CDR1 SGHVS and CDR2 FNYEAQ come from the germline V gene. CDR3 length: 12 residues. V gave up 2 bases and J gave up 8 bases, with 9 bases separating them. The CDR3 reads CASSLPGDEAFF. The DNA of the CDR3 is TGTGCCAGCAGCTTACCAGGGGACGAAGCTTTCTTT.

The V and J genes are TRBV3-1 and TRBJ1-2; possible D gene TRBD1, 5 bases. The V gene lost 4 bases and the J gene lost 4 bases, with 10 bases spanning the gap. The CDR3 has 13 amino acids. Germline-derived CDR1 and CDR2 are LGHDT and YNNKEL (reference sequence). Here the CDR3 DNA reads TGTGCCAGCAGCCCGACAGCTTCCTATGGCTACACCTTC. Its protein is CASSPTASYGYTF.

In its sample, this clonotype was seen once. V gene TRBV12-3 or TRBV12-4 combines with J gene TRBJ1-2, with D hard to call. V lost 3 bases and J 5 bases, leaving 13 bases between the germline ends. The CDR3 runs to 14 residues. CDR3 sequence (DNA): TGTGCCAGCAGTTTCGGGCCGCGGGATTATGGCTACACCTTC. Its translation: CASSFGPRDYGYTF.

In this sample, this clonotype turned up a few times. The rearrangement uses TRBV10-3 and TRBJ2-3; 9 nucleotides agree with TRBD2. CDR1 is ENHRY and CDR2 is SYGVKD in the germline V gene. This CDR3 has 17 residues. V gave up 6 bases and J gave up 4 bases; unmatched junction bases: 14. The CDR3 sequence: CAIRVPPASGMPDTQYF. Here the CDR3 DNA reads TGTGCCATCAGGGTACCCCCAGCTAGCGGGATGCCAGATACGCAGTATTTT.

V gene TRBV12-3 or TRBV12-4 combines with J gene TRBJ1-1; D is possibly TRBD1 (5 bases). Deletions cut 5 bases from V and 0 bases from J, with 13 bases between. This CDR3 has 15 residues. For the CDR3, the DNA is TGTGCCAGCAGTCCACTCCGGGGCGTGAACACTGAAGCTTTCTTT. This translates into CASSPLRGVNTEAFF.

The rearrangement joins TRBV20-1 to TRBJ2-7; 8 bases align to TRBD2. Germline-derived CDR1 and CDR2 are DFQATT and SNEGSKA (reference sequence). CDR3 length: 16 residues. V was pared by 5 bases and J by 1 base, with 13 bases of the junction left unmatched. The CDR3 loop is CSAQLTSERRSYEQYF. The CDR3 DNA follows: TGCAGTGCTCAGTTGACTAGCGAGAGGAGGTCCTACGAGCAGTACTTC.

V is TRBV7-2 and J is TRBJ1-1, with TRBD1 identical over 9 bases. The CDR3 spans 15 residues. Germline values: CDR1 SGHTA, CDR2 FQGNSA. V lost 8 bases and J lost 2; bases outside the gene matches: 9. CDR3 coding DNA: TGTGCCAGCGGCAGGGAGGGACAGGGTAACACTGAAGCTTTCTTT. Amino acid sequence: CASGREGQGNTEAFF.

The gene calls are TRBV6-5 and TRBJ1-1, with 8 positions matching TRBD1. This CDR3 has 13 amino acids. In germline, CDR1 is MNHEY, CDR2 SVGAGI. Germline trimming cut 6 bases from V and 5 bases from J; bases unmatched to any gene: 5. The CDR3 coding sequence is TGTGCCAGCAGCTATGACAGGGGAACTGAAGCTTTCTTT. This gives the protein CASSYDRGTEAFF.

Judged by abundance, this clonotype is medium-sized (0.01 to 0.1%). The chain recombines TRBV7-9 with TRBJ2-7, with D possibly TRBD1 on 5 matching bases. Germline CDR1 and CDR2: SEHNR and FQNEAQ (reference sequence). The V gene lost 1 base and the J gene lost 2 bases, with 9 bases spanning the gap. This CDR3 contains 14 residues. The CDR3 region is CASSLVGAPYEQYF. Here the CDR3 DNA reads TGTGCCAGCAGCTTAGTTGGGGCCCCCTACGAGCAGTACTTC.

Many counts were recorded for this clonotype. The chain links TRBV19 to TRBJ2-1, with D unclear. This CDR3 is 17 amino acids long. The germline V gene encodes CDR1 LNHDA and CDR2 SQIVND (reference sequence). V lost 7 bases and J 0 bases, leaving 19 bases between the germline ends. The CDR3 DNA sequence: TGTGCCAGTACCCTTGACCCTCGTGGGCTCTCCTACAATGAGCAGTTCTTC. Protein product: CASTLDPRGLSYNEQFF. Supplemented by reference TRBV19 and TRBJ2-1, the full variable domain reads DGGITQSPKYLFRKEGQNVTLSCEQNLNHDAMYWYRQDPGQGLRLIYYSQIVNDFQKGDIAEGYSVSREKKESFPLTVTSAQKNPTAFYLCASTLDPRGLSYNEQFFGPGTRLTVL.

This clonotype was observed a handful of times. The chain combines TRBV29-1 with TRBJ2-5; D is possibly TRBD2 (6 bases). CDR1 is SQVTM, CDR2 ANQGSEA, per germline. The CDR3 runs to 11 residues. V was clipped by 5 bases and J by 4 bases, with 8 bases between them. The CDR3 coding sequence is TGCAGCGTTCTGCGGGGAGAGACCCAGTACTTC. Its translation: CSVLRGETQYF.

In its sample, this clonotype was seen a few times. The chain couples TRBV10-2 to TRBJ2-5; TRBD1 agrees at 8 bases. Trimming at V came to 10 bases and at J to 5 bases, leaving 15 bases not matched to a gene. Germline assignment: CDR1 WSHSY and CDR2 SAAADI. CDR3 length equals 15 residues. In nucleotides, the CDR3 is TGCGCCACCAATGACGGCGTCAGGGGGCAGGAGACCCAGTACTTC. It translates to CATNDGVRGQETQYF.

The chain recombines TRBV7-9 with TRBJ1-1; no clear D. Trimming left V 5 bases short and J 1 base short, with 14 bases between. CDR3 size: 15 residues. Germline V lookup: CDR1 SEHNR, CDR2 FQNEAQ (reference sequence). CDR3 in amino acids: CASSTDGIPNTEAFF. DNA of the CDR3: TGTGCCAGCAGCACGGACGGGATCCCGAACACTGAAGCTTTCTTT. The variable domain in full, with the rest retrieved from reference TRBV7-9 and TRBJ1-1, is DTGVSQNPRHKITKRGQNVTFRCDPISEHNRLYWYRQTLGQGPEFLTYFQNEAQLEKSRLLSDRFSAERPKGSFSTLEIQRTEQGDSAMYLCASSTDGIPNTEAFFGQGTRLTVV.

The chain carries TRBV2 and TRBJ2-6; D is ambiguous. Germline CDR1 SNHLY, CDR2 FYNNEI. With 3 bases removed from V and 0 bases from J, the gap between germline ends came to 9 bases. The CDR3 has 16 amino acids. CDR3 nucleotides: TGTGCCAGCAGTGAGGGGTCAAGCTCTGGGGCCAACGTCCTGACTTTC. Amino acid sequence: CASSEGSSSGANVLTF.

The rearrangement joins TRBV20-1 to TRBJ1-1; unclear D gene. Trimming pared 5 bases from V and 5 bases from J, leaving 15 bases between. The CDR3 totals 13 residues. Per the germline V gene, CDR1 is DFQATT and CDR2 is SNEGSKA (reference sequence). The CDR3 DNA follows: TGCAGTGCTCCCGACCGGATGGGGACTGAAGCTTTCTTT. Translated, it gives CSAPDRMGTEAFF.

This clonotype has just a few counts. The chain has TRBV29-1 and TRBJ2-3; the match to TRBD2 covers 9 bases. This CDR3 has 13 amino acids. CDR1 and CDR2 from the germline V gene are SQVTM and ANQGSEA. With V trimmed by 4 bases and J by 5 bases, 4 bases remained unmatched. The CDR3 sequence is CSVVPAGGDTQYF. CDR3 sequence (DNA): TGCAGCGTTGTTCCAGCGGGAGGAGATACGCAGTATTTT.

Comment on this clonotype: The conserved closing phenylalanine or tryptophan is absent in this CDR3, likely reflecting a read error. The chain employs TRBV10-3 and TRBJ2-3; 11 nucleotides line up with TRBD2. The germline CDR1 and CDR2 sequences are ENHRY and SYGVKD. The CDR3 is 15 amino acids. Trimming cost V 6 bases and J 2 bases; bases outside gene matches: 4. This CDR3 reads CAISETSGDTDTQYL. The CDR3 region has the DNA TGTGCCATCAGCGAGACTAGCGGGGACACAGATACGCAGTATCTT.

The J gene is TRBJ2-2, the V gene TRBV10-1; TRBD2 aligns across 15 bases. The CDR3 spans 17 residues. With V trimmed by 6 bases and J by 0 bases, 2 bases remained unmatched. Germline CDR1 reads WNHNN; CDR2 reads SYGVQD (reference sequence). CDR3 in DNA: TGCGCCAGCAGCGGGACTAGCGGGGGGCCGAACACCGGGGAGCTGTTTTTT. The encoded protein is CASSGTSGGPNTGELFF.

The chain couples TRBV7-8 to TRBJ1-2, with TRBD1 matching over 8 bases. V was clipped by 1 base and J by 8 bases; unmatched bases: 6. Germline CDR1 is SGHVS and CDR2 is FQNEAQ. This CDR3 is 14 amino acids long. The CDR3 DNA reads TGTGCCAGCAGCTTAGGGGCAGGGGGCGGCGGCTACACCTTC. It encodes CASSLGAGGGGYTF.

The CDR3 here is CASSTTSGGTYEQYF. In nucleotides, the CDR3 is TGTGCCAGTAGTACGACTAGCGGGGGGACCTACGAGCAGTACTTC. The V call is TRBV19, the J call TRBJ2-7; 13 bases are shared with TRBD2. Germline V CDR1 and CDR2: LNHDA, SQIVND (reference sequence). This CDR3 has 15 residues. The V gene end was trimmed by 4 bases and the J gene end by 2 bases; junction bases not matched to a gene: 2. Drawing the rest from reference TRBV19 and TRBJ2-7, the complete variable domain is DGGITQSPKYLFRKEGQNVTLSCEQNLNHDAMYWYRQDPGQGLRLIYYSQIVNDFQKGDIAEGYSVSREKKESFPLTVTSAQKNPTAFYLCASSTTSGGTYEQYFGPGTRLTVT.

This sequence joins TRBV20-1 and TRBJ2-7; 8 bases map to TRBD1. V dropped 6 bases and J dropped 3; count of bases not matched to a gene: 22. Germline V gene lookup returns CDR1 DFQATT and CDR2 SNEGSKA (reference sequence). The CDR3 sequence is 18 residues long. The CDR3 region has the DNA TGCAGTGCGGCACCGACGGGGACAGGCGACCGCGGTGGCTACGAGCAGTACTTC. Translating gives CSAAPTGTGDRGGYEQYF.

In its sample, this clonotype was seen a few times. The V and J genes are TRBV25-1 and TRBJ1-6; D is unclear. V shed 4 bases and J shed 6 bases, with 1 base lying between them. The CDR3 sequence is 11 residues long. Germline CDR1 is MGHDK and CDR2 is SYGVNS. The DNA of the CDR3 is TGTGCCAGCAGTGGTAATTCACCCCTCCACTTT. This sequence encodes CASSGNSPLHF.